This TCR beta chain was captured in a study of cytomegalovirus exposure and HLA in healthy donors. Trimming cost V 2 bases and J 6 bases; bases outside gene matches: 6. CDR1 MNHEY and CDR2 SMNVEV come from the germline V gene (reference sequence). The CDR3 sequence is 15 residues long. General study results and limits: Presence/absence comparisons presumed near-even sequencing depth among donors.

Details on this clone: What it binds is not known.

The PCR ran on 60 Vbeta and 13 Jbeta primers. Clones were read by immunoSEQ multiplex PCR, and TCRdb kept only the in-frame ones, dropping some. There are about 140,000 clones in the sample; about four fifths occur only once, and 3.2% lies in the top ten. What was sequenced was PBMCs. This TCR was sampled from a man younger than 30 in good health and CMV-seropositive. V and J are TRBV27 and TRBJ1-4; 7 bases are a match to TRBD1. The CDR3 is CASSLRRQGDEKLFF. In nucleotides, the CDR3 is TGTGCCAGCAGTTTACGTCGACAGGGAGATGAAAAACTGTTTTTT.